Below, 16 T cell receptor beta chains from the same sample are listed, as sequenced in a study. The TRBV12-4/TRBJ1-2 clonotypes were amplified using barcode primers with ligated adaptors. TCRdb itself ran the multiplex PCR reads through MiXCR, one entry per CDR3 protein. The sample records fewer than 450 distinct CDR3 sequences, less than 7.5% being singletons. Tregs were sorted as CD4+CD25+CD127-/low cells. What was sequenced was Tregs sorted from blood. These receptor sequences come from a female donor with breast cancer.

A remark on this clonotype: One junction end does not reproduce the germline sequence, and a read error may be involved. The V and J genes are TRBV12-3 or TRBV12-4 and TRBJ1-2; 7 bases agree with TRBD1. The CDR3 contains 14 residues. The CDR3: CVTGRDSDFYDYTF. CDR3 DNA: TGTGTCACCGGACGGGACAGTGATTTCTATGACTACACCTTC.

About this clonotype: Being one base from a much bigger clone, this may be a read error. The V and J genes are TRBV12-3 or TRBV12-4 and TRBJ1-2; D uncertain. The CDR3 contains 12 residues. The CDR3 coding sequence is TGTGTCAGCAGTGTAGGCCTCTATGGCTACACCTTC. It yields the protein CVSSVGLYGYTF.

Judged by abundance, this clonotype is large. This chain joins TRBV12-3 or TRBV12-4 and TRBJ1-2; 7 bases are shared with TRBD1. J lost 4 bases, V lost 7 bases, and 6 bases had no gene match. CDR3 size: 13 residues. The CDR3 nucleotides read TGTGCCAGCACCTTCGGGGACAGCTATGGCTACACCTTC. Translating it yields CASTFGDSYGYTF.

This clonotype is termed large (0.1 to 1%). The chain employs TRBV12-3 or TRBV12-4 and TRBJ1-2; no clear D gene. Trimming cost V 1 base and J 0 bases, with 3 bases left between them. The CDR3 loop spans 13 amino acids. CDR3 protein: CASSLGPNYGYTF. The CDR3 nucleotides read TGTGCCAGCAGTTTAGGCCCTAACTATGGCTACACCTTC.

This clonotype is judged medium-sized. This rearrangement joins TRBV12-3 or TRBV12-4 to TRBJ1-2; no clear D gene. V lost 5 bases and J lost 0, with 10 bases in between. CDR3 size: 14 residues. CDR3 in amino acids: CASSPIGPNYGYTF. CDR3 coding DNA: TGTGCCAGCAGTCCAATTGGGCCTAACTATGGCTACACCTTC.

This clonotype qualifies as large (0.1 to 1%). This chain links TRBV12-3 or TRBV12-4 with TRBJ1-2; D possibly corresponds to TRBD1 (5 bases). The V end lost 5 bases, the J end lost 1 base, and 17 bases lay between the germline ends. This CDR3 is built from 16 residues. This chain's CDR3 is CASSRRQRRFNYGYTF. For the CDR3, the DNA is TGTGCCAGCAGTCGGAGACAGCGCCGCTTTAACTATGGCTACACCTTC.

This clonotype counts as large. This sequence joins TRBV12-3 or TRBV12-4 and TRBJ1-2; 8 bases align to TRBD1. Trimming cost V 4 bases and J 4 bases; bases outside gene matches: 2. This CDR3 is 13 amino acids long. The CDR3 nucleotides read TGTGCCAGCAGTTCCGACAGGGGCTATGGCTACACCTTC. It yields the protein CASSSDRGYGYTF.

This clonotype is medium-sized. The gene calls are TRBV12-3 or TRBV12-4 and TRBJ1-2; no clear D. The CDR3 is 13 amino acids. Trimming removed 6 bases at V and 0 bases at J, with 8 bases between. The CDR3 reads CASSPPSNYGYTF. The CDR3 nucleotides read TGTGCCAGCAGCCCACCCTCTAACTATGGCTACACCTTC.

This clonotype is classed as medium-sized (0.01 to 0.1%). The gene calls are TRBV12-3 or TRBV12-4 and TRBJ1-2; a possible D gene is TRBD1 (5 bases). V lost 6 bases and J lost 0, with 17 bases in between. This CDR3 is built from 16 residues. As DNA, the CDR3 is TGTGCCAGCAGCATACGACCGGGACCAACTAACTATGGCTACACCTTC. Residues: CASSIRPGPTNYGYTF.

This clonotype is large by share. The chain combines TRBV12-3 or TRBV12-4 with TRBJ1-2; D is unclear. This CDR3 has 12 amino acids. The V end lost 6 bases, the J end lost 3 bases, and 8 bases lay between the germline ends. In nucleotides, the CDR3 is TGTGCCAGCAGAGTGGGTGACTATGGCTACACCTTC. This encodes CASRVGDYGYTF.

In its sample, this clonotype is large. The CDR3 here is CATGRDSDFYGYTF. The CDR3 DNA sequence: TGTGCCACCGGACGGGACAGTGATTTCTATGGCTACACCTTC. The rearrangement links TRBV12-3 or TRBV12-4 to TRBJ1-2; 7 bases map to TRBD1. The V segment lost 10 bases and the J segment 4 bases; nucleotides outside the gene matches: 12. The CDR3 runs to 14 residues.

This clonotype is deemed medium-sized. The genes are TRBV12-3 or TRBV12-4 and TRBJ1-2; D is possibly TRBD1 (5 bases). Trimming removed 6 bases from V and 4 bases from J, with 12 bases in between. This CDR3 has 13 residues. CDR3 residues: CASSLGPFYGYTF. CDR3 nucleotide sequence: TGTGCCAGCAGCCTGGGACCGTTCTATGGCTACACCTTC.

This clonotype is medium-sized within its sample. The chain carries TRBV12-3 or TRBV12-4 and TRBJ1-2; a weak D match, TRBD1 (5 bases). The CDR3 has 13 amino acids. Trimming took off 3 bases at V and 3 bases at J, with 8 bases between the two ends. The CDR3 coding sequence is TGTGCCAGCAGTTTGACAGTTTACTATGGCTACACCTTC. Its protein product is CASSLTVYYGYTF.

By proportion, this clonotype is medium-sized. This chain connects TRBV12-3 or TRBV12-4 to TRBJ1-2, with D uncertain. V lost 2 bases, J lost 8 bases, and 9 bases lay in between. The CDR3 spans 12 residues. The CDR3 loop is CASSLTGDGYTF. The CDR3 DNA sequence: TGTGCCAGCAGTTTAACGGGAGACGGCTACACCTTC.

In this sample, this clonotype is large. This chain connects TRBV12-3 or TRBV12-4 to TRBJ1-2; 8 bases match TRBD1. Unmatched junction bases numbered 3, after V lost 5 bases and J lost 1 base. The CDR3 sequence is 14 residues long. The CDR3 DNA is TGTGCCAGCAGTCTGGACAGGGTTAACTATGGCTACACCTTC. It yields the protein CASSLDRVNYGYTF.

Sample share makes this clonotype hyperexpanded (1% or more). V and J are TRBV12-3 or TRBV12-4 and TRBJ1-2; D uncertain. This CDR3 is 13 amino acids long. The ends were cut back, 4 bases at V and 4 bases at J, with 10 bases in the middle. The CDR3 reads CASSSYSLYGYTF. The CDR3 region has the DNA TGTGCCAGCAGTTCTTACAGCCTCTATGGCTACACCTTC.